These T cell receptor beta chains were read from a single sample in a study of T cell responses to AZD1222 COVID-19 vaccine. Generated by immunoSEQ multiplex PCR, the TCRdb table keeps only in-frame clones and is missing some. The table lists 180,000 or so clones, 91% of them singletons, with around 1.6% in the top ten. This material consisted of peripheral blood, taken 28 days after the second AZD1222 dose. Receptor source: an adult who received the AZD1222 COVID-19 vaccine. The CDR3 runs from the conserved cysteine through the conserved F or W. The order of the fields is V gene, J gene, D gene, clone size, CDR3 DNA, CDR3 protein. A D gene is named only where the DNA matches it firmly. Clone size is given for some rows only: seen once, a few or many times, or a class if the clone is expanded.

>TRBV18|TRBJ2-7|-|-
TGTGCCAGCTCACACCGACAGTCGACCTCCCACGAGCAGTACTTC
CASSHRQSTSHEQYF
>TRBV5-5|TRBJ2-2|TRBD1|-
TGTGCCAGCAGCCGGGACAGTCGAGGGAACACCGGGGAGCTGTTTTTT
CASSRDSRGNTGELFF
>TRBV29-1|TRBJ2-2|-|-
TGCAGCGTTGGACTTAACACCGGGGAGCTGTTTTTT
CSVGLNTGELFF
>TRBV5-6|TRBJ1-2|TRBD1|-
TGTGCCAGCAGCCCCCCGGGACAGATATTCTATGGCTACACCTTC
CASSPPGQIFYGYTF
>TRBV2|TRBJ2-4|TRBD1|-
TGTGCCAGCCAGACAGGGGGCGGAGGGGCCAAAAACATTCAGTACTTC
CASQTGGGGAKNIQYF
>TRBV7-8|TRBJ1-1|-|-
TGTGCCAGCAGCTTAGAAACAGGGTATCTAGGTGAAGCTTTCTTT
CASSLETGYLGEAFF
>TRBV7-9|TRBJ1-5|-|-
TGTGCCAGCAGCTCCGGACACGATAATCAGCCCCAGCATTTT
CASSSGHDNQPQHF
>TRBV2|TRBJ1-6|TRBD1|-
TGTGCCAGCAGCCTCGGACAGGGCCATAATTCACCCCTCCACTTT
CASSLGQGHNSPLHF
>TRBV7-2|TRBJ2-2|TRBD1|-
TGTGCCAGCAGCTCCGACAGGGCCCCTACCGGGGAGCTGTTTTTT
CASSSDRAPTGELFF
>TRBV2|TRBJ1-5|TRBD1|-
TGTGCCAGCGGGACAGGGTTCAATCAGCCCCAGCATTTT
CASGTGFNQPQHF
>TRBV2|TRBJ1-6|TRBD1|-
TGTGCCAGCAGTCCAGGACAGGGATACAATTCACCCCTCCACTTT
CASSPGQGYNSPLHF
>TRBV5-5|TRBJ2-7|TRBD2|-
TGTGCCAGCAGCCCGATATGGACTAGCGGGAGCTACGAGCAGTACTTC
CASSPIWTSGSYEQYF
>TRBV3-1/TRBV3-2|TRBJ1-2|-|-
TGTGCCAGCAGCCAAGGGGCTTATGGCTACACCTTC
CASSQGAYGYTF
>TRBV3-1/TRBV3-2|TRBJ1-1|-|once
TGTGCCAGCAGCCAAGTAAAAAGGGGCCTTATGAACACTGAAGCTTTCTTT
CASSQVKRGLMNTEAFF
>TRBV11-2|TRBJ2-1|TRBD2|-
TGTGCCAGCAGCTTAAGACTAGCGGGAGTTCGTATCAATGAGCAGTTCTTC
CASSLRLAGVRINEQFF
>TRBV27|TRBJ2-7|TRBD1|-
TGTGCCAGCAGTTTAGGGACAGGGTACGAGCAGTACTTC
CASSLGTGYEQYF
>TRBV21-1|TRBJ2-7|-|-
TGTGCCAGCAGCAACGCTGGCAGGGTGTCCTACGAGCAGTACTTC
CASSNAGRVSYEQYF
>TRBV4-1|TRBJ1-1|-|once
TGCGCCAGCAGCCAAGGAGGCGTCAGGGATACTGAAGCTTTCTTT
CASSQGGVRDTEAFF
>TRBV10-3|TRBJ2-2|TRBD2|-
TGTGCCATCAGTGGGACTAGCGGTTATAAGACCGGGGAGCTGTTTTTT
CAISGTSGYKTGELFF
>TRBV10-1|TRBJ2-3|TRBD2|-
TGCGCCAGCAGTGAACTTAGCGGGGGGTCAGATACGCAGTATTTT
CASSELSGGSDTQYF
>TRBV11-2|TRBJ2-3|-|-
TGTGCCAGCAGACAGGGCACAGATACGCAGTATTTT
CASRQGTDTQYF
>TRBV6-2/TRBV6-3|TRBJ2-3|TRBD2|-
TGTGCCAGCAGTTACGGCGGGGGGGCTGTAGATACGCAGTATTTT
CASSYGGGAVDTQYF
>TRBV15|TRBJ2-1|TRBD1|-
TGTGCCACCAGCGGGGGACAGAGATACAATGAGCAGTTCTTC
CATSGGQRYNEQFF
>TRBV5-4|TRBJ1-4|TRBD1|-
TGTGCCAGCAGCAGACAGGGGGCAACTAATGAAAAACTGTTTTTT
CASSRQGATNEKLFF
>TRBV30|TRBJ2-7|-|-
TGTGCCTGGAGTCTCGGGCTCTACGAGCAGTACTTC
CAWSLGLYEQYF
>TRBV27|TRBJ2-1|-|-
TGTGCCAGCAGTGTCTCCGGGACCATGGGGGAGCAGTTCTTC
CASSVSGTMGEQFF
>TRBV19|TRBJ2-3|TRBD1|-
TGTGCCAGTAGTTTCCTAGACAGGGCCCTCACAGATACGCAGTATTTT
CASSFLDRALTDTQYF
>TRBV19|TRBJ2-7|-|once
TGTGCCAGTAGTATTAACGGGGGTTTTCACGAGCAGTACTTC
CASSINGGFHEQYF
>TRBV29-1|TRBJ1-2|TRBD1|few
TGCAGCGTTGAAGATACCCCGGGGACAGGGAGATATGGCTACACCTTC
CSVEDTPGTGRYGYTF
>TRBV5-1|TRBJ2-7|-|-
TGCGCCAGCAGCTTCATGGTTGCCTACGAGCAGTACTTC
CASSFMVAYEQYF
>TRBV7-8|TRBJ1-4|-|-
TGTGCCAGCAGGGGGGCAGAGAATGAAAAACTGTTTTTT
CASRGAENEKLFF
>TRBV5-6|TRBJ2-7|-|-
TGTGCCAGCAGCCCAGGGAGCTCCTACGAGCAGTACTTC
CASSPGSSYEQYF
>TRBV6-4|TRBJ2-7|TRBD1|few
TGTGCCAGCAGTGCGGTACAGGGGGCTCGCGAGCAGTACTTC
CASSAVQGAREQYF
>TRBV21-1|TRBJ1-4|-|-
TGTGCCAGCAGCAAGACGTCGGGTCGCGCTAATGAAAAACTGTTTTTT
CASSKTSGRANEKLFF
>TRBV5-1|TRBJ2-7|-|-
TGCGCCAGCAGCTTGGGCCAGGGCCGTTTAGCCTACGAGCAGTACTTC
CASSLGQGRLAYEQYF
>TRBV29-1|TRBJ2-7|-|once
TGCAGCGTTGGGGCTTCCTCAGTCGAGCAGTACTTC
CSVGASSVEQYF